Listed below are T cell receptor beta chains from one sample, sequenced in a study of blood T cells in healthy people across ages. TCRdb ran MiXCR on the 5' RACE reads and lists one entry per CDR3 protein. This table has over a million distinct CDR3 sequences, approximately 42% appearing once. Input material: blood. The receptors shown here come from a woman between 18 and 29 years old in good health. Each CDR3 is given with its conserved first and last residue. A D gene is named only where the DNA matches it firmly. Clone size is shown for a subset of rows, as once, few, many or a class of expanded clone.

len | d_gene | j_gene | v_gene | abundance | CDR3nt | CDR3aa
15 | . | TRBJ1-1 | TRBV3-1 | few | TGTGCCAGCAGCCAAGGACCGGTATCGAACACTGAAGCTTTCTTT | CASSQGPVSNTEAFF
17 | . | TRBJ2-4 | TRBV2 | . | TGTGCCGGCATTCTAGGACCCCTCTCTCTAGCCAAAAACATTCAGTACTTC | CAGILGPLSLAKNIQYF
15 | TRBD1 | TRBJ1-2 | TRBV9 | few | TGTGCCAGCAGCGTGAGGACAGGGGGCTGGTATGGCTACACCTTC | CASSVRTGGWYGYTF
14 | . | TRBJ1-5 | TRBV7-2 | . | TGTGCCAGCAGCTTAGCGGAGGAGGTTGGGCCCCAGCATTTT | CASSLAEEVGPQHF
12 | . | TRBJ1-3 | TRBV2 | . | TGTGCCAGCAGTGAATCTGGAAACACCATATATTTT | CASSESGNTIYF
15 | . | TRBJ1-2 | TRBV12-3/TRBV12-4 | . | TGTGCCAGCATCCCACAGGGTGGTCGGGACTATGGCTACACCTTC | CASIPQGGRDYGYTF
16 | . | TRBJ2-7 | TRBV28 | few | TGTGCCAGCAGTCAAACCATCTCCTGGACCTCCTACGAGCAGTACTTC | CASSQTISWTSYEQYF
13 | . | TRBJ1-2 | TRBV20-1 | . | TGCAGAGTACTCAGCAGCCCTAACTATGGCTACACCTTC | CRVLSSPNYGYTF
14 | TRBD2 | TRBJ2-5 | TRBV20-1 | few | TGCAGTGCTAGAGTGAGCGGGAGGAGAGAGACCCAGTACTTC | CSARVSGRRETQYF
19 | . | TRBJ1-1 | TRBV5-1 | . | TGCGCCAGCAGCGAAACAGGGTCATTGGTGATCGGGTTGAACACTGAAGCTTTCTTT | CASSETGSLVIGLNTEAFF
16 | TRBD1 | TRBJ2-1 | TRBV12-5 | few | TGTGCTAGTGGTTTGGACAGGGGTAGGTCCTACAATGAGCAGTTCTTC | CASGLDRGRSYNEQFF
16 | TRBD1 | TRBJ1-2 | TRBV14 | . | TGTGCCAGCAGCCAAGATGGGACAGGGAAGTTCTATGGCTACACCTTC | CASSQDGTGKFYGYTF
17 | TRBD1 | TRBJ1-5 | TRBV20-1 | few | TGCAGTGCTAGAGTGCCGGGACAGGGCCCCCTCAATCAGCCCCAGCATTTT | CSARVPGQGPLNQPQHF
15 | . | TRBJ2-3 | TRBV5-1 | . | TGCGCCAGCAGCTTGGTGTGGGGCCTCACAGATACGCAGTATTTT | CASSLVWGLTDTQYF
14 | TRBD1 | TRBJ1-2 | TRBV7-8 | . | TGTGCCAGCAGCTTAGGGGACAGAGCAGATGGCTACACCTTC | CASSLGDRADGYTF
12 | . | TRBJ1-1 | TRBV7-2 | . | TGTGCCAGCAGCCTCGCGTGGGGTCGAGCTTTCTTT | CASSLAWGRAFF
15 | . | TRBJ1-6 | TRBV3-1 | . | TGTGCCAGCAGCAAAACCGGGGACTATAATTCACCCCTCCACTTT | CASSKTGDYNSPLHF
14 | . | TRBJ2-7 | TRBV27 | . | TGTGCCAGCGCCTCCCAGGGACTCTCCTACGAGCAGTACTTC | CASASQGLSYEQYF
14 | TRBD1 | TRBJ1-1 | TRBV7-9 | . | TGTGCCAGCACAAGGACAGGGGAAACCACTGAAGCTTTCTTT | CASTRTGETTEAFF
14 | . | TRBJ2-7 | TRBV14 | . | TGTGCCAGCAGCCCAGTACGGCGGGGCTACGAGCAGTACTTC | CASSPVRRGYEQYF
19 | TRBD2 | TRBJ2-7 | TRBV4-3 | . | TGCGCCAGCAGCCAAGATCCTTACCAGACTAGCGGGAGCTACAATGAGCAGTACTTC | CASSQDPYQTSGSYNEQYF
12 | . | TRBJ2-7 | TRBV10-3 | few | TGTGCCATCAGCGGGCACTCCTACGAGCAGTACTTC | CAISGHSYEQYF
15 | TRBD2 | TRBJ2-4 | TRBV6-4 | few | TGTGCCAGCAGTGGTGGACTAGCGGGGGACAATGAGCAGTACTTC | CASSGGLAGDNEQYF
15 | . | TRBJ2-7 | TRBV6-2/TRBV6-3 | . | TGTGCCAGCAGTTCAGGACGGTGGAGCTCCTACGAGCAGTACTTC | CASSSGRWSSYEQYF
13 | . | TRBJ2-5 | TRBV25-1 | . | TGTGCCAGCAGGTACAGGAGAAACAATGAGCAGTACTTC | CASRYRRNNEQYF
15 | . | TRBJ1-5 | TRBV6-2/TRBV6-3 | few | TGTGCCAGCAGTTACTCGAGAGGGGCCCAACAGCCCCAGCATTTT | CASSYSRGAQQPQHF
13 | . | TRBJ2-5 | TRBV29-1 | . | TGCAGCGGCCAGGGGTATGCGGGAGAGACCCAGTACTTC | CSGQGYAGETQYF
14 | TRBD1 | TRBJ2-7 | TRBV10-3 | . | TGTGCCATCAGGGGAACCGACAGGGGTTACGAGCAGTACTTC | CAIRGTDRGYEQYF
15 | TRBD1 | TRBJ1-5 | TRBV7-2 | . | TGTGCCAGCAGCAGGGGACAGCCTAGCAATCAGCCCCAGCATTTT | CASSRGQPSNQPQHF
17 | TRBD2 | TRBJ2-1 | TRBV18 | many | TGTGCCAGCTCACCGCGATTAGCGGGAAGCTCCTACAATGAGCAGTTCTTC | CASSPRLAGSSYNEQFF
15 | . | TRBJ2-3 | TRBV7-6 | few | TGTGCCAGCACCCCAGGTAGGGGGATGACAGATACGCAGTATTTT | CASTPGRGMTDTQYF
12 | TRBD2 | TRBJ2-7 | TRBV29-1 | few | TGCAGCGTCGGGACTAGTCGATACGAGCAGTACTTC | CSVGTSRYEQYF
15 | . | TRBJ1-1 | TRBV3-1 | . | TGTGCCAGCAGCCAAGATCTTGCCGAGAACACCGAAGCTTTCTTT | CASSQDLAENTEAFF
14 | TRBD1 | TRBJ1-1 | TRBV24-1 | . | TGTGCCACCAGTGATCCTCGGGACAGGGCAGCAGCTTTCTTT | CATSDPRDRAAAFF
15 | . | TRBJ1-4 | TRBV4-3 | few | TGCGCCAGCAGCCAAGTAGGGGACCAGGGTGAAAAACTGTTTTTT | CASSQVGDQGEKLFF
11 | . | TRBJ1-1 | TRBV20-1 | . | TGCAGTGCTTGGGAGTTGACTGAAGCTTTCTTT | CSAWELTEAFF
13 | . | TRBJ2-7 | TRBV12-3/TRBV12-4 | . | TGTGCCAGCAGTGAGACCGGGTCCCACGAGCAGTACTTC | CASSETGSHEQYF
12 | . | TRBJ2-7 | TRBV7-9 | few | TGTGCCAGCAGGCTGAGCTCCTACGAGCAGTACTTC | CASRLSSYEQYF
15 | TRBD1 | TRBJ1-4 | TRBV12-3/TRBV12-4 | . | TGTGCCGGCACGGTGTGGGGACAGGGGAGTGAAAAACTGTTTTTT | CAGTVWGQGSEKLFF
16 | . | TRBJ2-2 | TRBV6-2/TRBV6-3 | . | TGTGCCAGCAGTTCCGGACTAGGGGGGGGCAACGGGGAGCTGTTTTTT | CASSSGLGGGNGELFF
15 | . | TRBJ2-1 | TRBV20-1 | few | TGCAGTGCTAGAGATTTGGCCATTTCCTACAATGAGCAGTTCTTC | CSARDLAISYNEQFF
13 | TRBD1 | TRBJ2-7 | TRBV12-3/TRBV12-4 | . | TGTGCCAGCAGTCGGACAGGGTACGCCGAGCAGTACTTC | CASSRTGYAEQYF
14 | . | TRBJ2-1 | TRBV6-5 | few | TGTGCCAGCAGTTACCGAGGGGTAGGGAATGAGCAGTTCTTC | CASSYRGVGNEQFF
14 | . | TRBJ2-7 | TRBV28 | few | TGTGCCAGCAGGCCCTGGACGGATTCCTACGAGCAGTACTTC | CASRPWTDSYEQYF
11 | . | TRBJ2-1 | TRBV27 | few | TGTGCCAGCAGGACCCAGGGGGGGCAGTTCTTC | CASRTQGGQFF
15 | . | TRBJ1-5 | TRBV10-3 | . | TGTGCCATCAGTGAGCCAACAGGCCAAGGACAGCCCCAGCATTTT | CAISEPTGQGQPQHF
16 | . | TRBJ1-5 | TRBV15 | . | TGTGCCACCAGCAGAGATGTAGCCAGGTTCAATCAGCCCCAGCATTTT | CATSRDVARFNQPQHF
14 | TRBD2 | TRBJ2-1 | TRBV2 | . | TGTGCCAGCTTTAGGACTAGCGACCAAGAGACCCAGTTCTTC | CASFRTSDQETQFF
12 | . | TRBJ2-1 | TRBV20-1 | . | TGCAGTGCTAGGGGGTATAGCGTTGAGCAGTTCTTC | CSARGYSVEQFF
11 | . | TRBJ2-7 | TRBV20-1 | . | TGCAGTGCCATTGTCTCCTACGAGCAGTACTTC | CSAIVSYEQYF
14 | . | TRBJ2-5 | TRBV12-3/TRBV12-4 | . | TGTGCCAGCAGTTTGGGCAGGGTGGTGGAGACCCAGTACTTC | CASSLGRVVETQYF
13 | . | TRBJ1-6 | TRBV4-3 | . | TGCGCCAGCAGCCAAGAGAGTCGCCAGGCCCTCCACTTT | CASSQESRQALHF
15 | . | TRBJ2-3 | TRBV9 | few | TGTGCCAGCAGCGCCCGAGGGGGGATGGGAGATACGCAGTATTTT | CASSARGGMGDTQYF
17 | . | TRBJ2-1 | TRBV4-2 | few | TGTGCCAGCAGCCAAGAAGTGATAGGTTCAGGCCGGGATGAGCAGTTCTTC | CASSQEVIGSGRDEQFF
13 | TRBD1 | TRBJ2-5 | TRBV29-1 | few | TGCAGCACCCGGACAGGGTCGCAAGAGACCCAGTACTTC | CSTRTGSQETQYF
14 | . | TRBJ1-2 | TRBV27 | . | TGTGCCAGCAGTTTATCGCGCGTAGACTATGGCTACACCTTC | CASSLSRVDYGYTF
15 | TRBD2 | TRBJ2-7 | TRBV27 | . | TGTGCCAGCAGTTTAGTAGCGGGAGGGGTGGACGAGCAGTACTTC | CASSLVAGGVDEQYF